The present entry profiles one TCR beta chain with its context. The data were obtained in a study of technical replicates of blood from several donors. The data were produced by immunoSEQ multiplex PCR, yet TCRdb's version contains in-frame clones alone and is incomplete. The sample lists approximately 81,000 clones, roughly 96% seen once, with around 0.2% in the top ten. The CDR3 sequence is 14 residues long. V shed 6 bases and J 8 bases; nucleotides not matched to a gene: 9. The V gene's germline CDR1 is SGHRS and CDR2 YFSETQ. The rearrangement joins TRBV5-1 to TRBJ2-2, with 8 bases aligning to TRBD1. Sample: T cells isolated from PBMCs. This clonotype was obtained from a human donor in good health. The CDR3 loop reads CASIPLTGEGELFF. As DNA, the CDR3 is TGCGCCAGCATCCCCCTGACAGGGGAAGGGGAGCTGTTTTTT.